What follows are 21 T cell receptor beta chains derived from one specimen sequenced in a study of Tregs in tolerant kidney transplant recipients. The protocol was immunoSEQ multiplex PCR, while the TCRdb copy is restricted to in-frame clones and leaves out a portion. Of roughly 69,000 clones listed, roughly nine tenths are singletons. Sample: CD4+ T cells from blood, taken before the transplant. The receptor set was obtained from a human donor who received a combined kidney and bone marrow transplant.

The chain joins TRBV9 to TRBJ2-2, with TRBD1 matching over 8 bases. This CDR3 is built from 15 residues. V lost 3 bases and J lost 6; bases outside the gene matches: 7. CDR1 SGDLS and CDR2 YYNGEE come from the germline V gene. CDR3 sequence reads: CASSAGQGWAGELFF. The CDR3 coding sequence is TGTGCCAGCAGCGCCGGACAGGGATGGGCCGGGGAGCTGTTTTTT. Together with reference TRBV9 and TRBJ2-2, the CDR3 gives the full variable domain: DSGVTQTPKHLITATGQRVTLRCSPRSGDLSVYWYQQSLDQGLQFLIQYYNGEERAKGNILERFSAQQFPDLHSELNLSSLELGDSALYFCASSAGQGWAGELFFGEGSRLTVL.

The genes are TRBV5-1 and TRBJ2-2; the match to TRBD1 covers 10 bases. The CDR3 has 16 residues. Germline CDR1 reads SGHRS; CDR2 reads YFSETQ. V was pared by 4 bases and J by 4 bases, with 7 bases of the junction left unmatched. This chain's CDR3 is CASSPPGQGTTGELFF. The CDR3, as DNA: TGCGCCAGCAGCCCCCCGGGACAGGGGACCACCGGGGAGCTGTTTTTT.

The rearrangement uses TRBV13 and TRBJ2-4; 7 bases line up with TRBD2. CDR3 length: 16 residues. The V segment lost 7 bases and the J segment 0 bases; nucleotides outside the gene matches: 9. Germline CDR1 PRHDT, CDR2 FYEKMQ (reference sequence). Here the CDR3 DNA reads TGTGCCAGCACCCCCCCGGCGGGGGAAGCCAAAAACATTCAGTACTTC. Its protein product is CASTPPAGEAKNIQYF.

In nucleotides, the CDR3 is TGTGCCATCAGCGGGAGGGGTAATGAGCAGTTCTTC. This translates into CAISGRGNEQFF. This chain uses TRBV10-3 with TRBJ2-1; 8 bases match TRBD2. V shed 6 bases and J 7 bases; nucleotides not matched to a gene: 2. There are 12 residues in the CDR3. Per germline, CDR1 ENHRY and CDR2 SYGVKD.

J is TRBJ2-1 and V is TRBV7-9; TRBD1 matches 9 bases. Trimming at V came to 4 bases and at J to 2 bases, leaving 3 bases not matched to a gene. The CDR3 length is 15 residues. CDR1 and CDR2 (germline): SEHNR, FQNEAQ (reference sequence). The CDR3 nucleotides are TGTGCCAGCAGCTACGACAGGGGGACCTACAATGAGCAGTTCTTC. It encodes CASSYDRGTYNEQFF.

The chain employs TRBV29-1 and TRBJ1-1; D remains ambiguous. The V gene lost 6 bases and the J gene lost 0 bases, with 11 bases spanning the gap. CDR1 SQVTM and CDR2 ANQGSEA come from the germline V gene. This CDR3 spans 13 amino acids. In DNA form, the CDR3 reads TGCAGCGTCCGCGGGATCATGAACACTGAAGCTTTCTTT. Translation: CSVRGIMNTEAFF.

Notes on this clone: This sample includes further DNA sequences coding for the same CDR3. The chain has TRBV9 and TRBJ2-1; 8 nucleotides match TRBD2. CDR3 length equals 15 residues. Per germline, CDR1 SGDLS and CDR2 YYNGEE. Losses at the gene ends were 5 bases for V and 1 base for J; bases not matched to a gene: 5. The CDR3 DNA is TGTGCCAGCAGTATCACTAGCGGATCCTACAATGAGCAGTTCTTC. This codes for CASSITSGSYNEQFF.

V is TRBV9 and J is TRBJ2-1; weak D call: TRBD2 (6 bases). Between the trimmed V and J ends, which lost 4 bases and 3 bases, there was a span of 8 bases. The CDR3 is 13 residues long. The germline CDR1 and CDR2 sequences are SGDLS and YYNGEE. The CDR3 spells CASSPRGYNEQFF. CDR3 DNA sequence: TGTGCCAGCAGCCCGCGGGGCTACAATGAGCAGTTCTTC. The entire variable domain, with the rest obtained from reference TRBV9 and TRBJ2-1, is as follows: DSGVTQTPKHLITATGQRVTLRCSPRSGDLSVYWYQQSLDQGLQFLIQYYNGEERAKGNILERFSAQQFPDLHSELNLSSLELGDSALYFCASSPRGYNEQFFGPGTRLTVL.

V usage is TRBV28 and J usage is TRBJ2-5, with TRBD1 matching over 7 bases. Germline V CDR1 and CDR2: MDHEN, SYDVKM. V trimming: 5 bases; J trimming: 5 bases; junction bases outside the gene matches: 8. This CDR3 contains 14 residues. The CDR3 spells CASSPSTGTETQYF. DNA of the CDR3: TGTGCCAGCAGTCCTTCGACAGGGACGGAGACCCAGTACTTC.

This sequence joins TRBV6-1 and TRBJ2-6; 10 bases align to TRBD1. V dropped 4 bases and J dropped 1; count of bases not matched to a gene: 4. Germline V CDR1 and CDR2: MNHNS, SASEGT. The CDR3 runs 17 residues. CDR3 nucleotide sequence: TGTGCCAGCAGTGCGGGACAGGGGCTGTCTGGGGCCAACGTCCTGACTTTC. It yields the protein CASSAGQGLSGANVLTF.

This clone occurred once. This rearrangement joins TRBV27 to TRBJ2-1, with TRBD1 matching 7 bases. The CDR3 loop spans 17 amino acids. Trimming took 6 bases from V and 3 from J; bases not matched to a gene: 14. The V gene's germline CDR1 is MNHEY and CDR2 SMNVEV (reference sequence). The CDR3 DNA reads TGTGCCAGCAGCCCAGACAGGGCCTTTCTACTCTACAATGAGCAGTTCTTC. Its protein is CASSPDRAFLLYNEQFF.

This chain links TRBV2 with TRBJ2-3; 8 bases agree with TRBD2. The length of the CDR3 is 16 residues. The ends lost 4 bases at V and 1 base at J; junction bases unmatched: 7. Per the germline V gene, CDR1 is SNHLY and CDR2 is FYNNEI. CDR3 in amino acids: CASSAFLAGRTDTQYF. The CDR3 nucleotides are TGTGCCAGCAGTGCGTTTCTAGCGGGCCGCACAGATACGCAGTATTTT. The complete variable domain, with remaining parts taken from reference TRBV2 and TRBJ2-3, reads EPEVTQTPSHQVTQMGQEVILRCVPISNHLYFYWYRQILGQKVEFLVSFYNNEISEKSEIFDDQFSVERPDGSNFTLKIRSTKLEDSAMYFCASSAFLAGRTDTQYFGPGTRLTVL.

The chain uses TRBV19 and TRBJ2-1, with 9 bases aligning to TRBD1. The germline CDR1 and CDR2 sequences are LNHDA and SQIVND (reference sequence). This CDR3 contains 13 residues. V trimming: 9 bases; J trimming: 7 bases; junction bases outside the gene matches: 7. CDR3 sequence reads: CASSGTGLNEQFF. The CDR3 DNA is TGTGCCAGCTCCGGGACAGGGCTAAATGAGCAGTTCTTC.

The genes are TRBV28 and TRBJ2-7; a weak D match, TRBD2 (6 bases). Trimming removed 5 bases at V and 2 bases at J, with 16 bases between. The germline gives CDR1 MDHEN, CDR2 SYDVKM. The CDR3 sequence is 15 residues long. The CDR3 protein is CASSLSGAPAYEQYF. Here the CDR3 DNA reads TGTGCCAGCAGTCTCTCGGGAGCACCGGCCTACGAGCAGTACTTC. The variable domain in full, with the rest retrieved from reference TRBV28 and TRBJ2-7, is DVKVTQSSRYLVKRTGEKVFLECVQDMDHENMFWYRQDPGLGLRLIYFSYDVKMKEKGDIPEGYSVSREKKERFSLILESASTNQTSMYLCASSLSGAPAYEQYFGPGTRLTVT.

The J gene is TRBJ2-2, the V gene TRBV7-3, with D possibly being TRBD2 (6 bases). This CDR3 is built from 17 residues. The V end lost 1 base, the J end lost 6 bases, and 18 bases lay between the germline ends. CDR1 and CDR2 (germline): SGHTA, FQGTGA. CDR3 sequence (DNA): TGTGCCAGCAGCTTAAGTTCCGGCGGAGGGAGGTCCGGGGAGCTGTTTTTT. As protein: CASSLSSGGGRSGELFF.

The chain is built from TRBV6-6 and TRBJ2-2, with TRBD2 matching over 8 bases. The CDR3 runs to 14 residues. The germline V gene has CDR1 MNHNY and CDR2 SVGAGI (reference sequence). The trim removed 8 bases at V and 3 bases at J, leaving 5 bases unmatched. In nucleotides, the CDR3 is TGTGCCAGCTTACTAGCGGATCACACCGGGGAGCTGTTTTTT. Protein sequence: CASLLADHTGELFF.

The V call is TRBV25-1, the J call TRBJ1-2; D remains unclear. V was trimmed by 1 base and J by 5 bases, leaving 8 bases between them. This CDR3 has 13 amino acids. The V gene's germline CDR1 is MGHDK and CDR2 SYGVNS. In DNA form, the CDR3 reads TGTGCCAGCAGTGAATTTGAGGGATATGGCTACACCTTC. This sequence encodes CASSEFEGYGYTF.

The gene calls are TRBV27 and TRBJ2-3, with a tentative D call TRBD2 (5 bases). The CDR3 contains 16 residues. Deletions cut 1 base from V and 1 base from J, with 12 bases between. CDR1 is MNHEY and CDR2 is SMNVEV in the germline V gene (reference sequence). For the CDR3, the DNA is TGTGCCAGCAGTTTATTTGGACCGCGGGGCACAGATACGCAGTATTTT. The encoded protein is CASSLFGPRGTDTQYF.

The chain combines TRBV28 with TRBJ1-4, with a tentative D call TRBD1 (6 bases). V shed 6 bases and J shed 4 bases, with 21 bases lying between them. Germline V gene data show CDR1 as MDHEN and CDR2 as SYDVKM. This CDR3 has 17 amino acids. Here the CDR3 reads CASSPRGRGPHNEKLFF. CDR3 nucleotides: TGTGCCAGCAGCCCTAGGGGGAGGGGCCCACATAATGAAAAACTGTTTTTT.

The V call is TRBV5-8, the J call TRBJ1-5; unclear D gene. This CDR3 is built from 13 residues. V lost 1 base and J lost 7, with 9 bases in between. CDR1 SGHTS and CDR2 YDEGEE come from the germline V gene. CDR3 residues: CASSLSQAQPQHF. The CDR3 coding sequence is TGTGCCAGCAGCTTGTCTCAGGCGCAGCCCCAGCATTTT.

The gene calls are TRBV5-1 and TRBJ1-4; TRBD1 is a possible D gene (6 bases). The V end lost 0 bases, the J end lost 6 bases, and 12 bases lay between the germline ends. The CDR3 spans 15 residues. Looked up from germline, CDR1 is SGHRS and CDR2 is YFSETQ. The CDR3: CASSLEWGRHEKLFF. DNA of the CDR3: TGCGCCAGCAGCTTGGAATGGGGGCGCCATGAAAAACTGTTTTTT.